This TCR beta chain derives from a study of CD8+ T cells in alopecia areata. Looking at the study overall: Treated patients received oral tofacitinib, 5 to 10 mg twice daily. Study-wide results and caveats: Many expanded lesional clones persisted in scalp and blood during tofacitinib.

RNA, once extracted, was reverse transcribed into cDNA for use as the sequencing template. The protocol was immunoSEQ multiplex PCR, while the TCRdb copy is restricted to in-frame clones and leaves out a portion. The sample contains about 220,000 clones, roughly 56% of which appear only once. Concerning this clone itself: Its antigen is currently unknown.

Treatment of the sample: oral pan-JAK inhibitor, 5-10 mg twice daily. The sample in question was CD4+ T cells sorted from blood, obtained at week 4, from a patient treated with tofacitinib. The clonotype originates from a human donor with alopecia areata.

CDR3 residues: CAWIGTLGEQYF. For the CDR3, the DNA is TGTGCCTGGATCGGGACTTTAGGAGAGCAGTACTTC. The chain joins TRBV30 to TRBJ2-7; possibly TRBD2 for D (6 bases). Germline lookup yields CDR1 GTSNPN and CDR2 SVGIG (reference sequence). This CDR3 is built from 12 residues. Trimming removed 4 bases at V and 7 bases at J, with 14 bases between. The full variable domain, its missing parts supplied by reference TRBV30 and TRBJ2-7, is SQTIHQWPATLVQPVGSPLSLECTVEGTSNPNLYWYRQAAGRGLQLLFYSVGIGQISSEVPQNLSASRPQDRQFILSSKKLLLSDSGFYLCAWIGTLGEQYFGPGTRLTVT.